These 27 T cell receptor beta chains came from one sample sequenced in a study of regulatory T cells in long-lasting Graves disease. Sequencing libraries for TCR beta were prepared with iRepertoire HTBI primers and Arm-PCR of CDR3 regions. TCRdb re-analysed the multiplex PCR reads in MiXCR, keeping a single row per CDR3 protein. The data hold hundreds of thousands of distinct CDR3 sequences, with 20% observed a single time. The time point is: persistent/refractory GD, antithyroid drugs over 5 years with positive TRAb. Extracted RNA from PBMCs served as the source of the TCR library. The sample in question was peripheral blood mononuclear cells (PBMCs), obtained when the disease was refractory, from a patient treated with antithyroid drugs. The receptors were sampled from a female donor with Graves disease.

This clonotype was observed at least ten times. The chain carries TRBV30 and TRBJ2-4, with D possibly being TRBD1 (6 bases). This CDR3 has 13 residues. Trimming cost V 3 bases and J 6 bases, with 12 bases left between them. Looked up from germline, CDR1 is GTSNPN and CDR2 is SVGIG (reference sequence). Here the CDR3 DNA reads TGTGCCTGGAGAATGGGGGCTGCAAACATTCAGTACTTC. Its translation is CAWRMGAANIQYF. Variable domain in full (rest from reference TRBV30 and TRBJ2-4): SQTIHQWPATLVQPVGSPLSLECTVEGTSNPNLYWYRQAAGRGLQLLFYSVGIGQISSEVPQNLSASRPQDRQFILSSKKLLLSDSGFYLCAWRMGAANIQYFGAGTRLSVL.

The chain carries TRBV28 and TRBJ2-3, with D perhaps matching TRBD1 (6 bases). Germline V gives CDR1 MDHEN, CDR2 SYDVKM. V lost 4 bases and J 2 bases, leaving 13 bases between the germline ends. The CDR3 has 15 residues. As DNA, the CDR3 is TGTGCCAGCAGTTCGCCAGGACAGAACACAGATACGCAGTATTTT. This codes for CASSSPGQNTDTQYF.

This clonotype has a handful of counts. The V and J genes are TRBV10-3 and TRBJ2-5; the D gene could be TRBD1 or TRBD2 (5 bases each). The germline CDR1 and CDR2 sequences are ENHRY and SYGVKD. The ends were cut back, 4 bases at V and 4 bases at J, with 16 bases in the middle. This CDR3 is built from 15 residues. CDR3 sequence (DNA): TGTGCCATCAGTGGGGGACCATCCCCCGCAGAGACCCAGTACTTC. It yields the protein CAISGGPSPAETQYF.

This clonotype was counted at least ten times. The CDR3 sequence is CAWSVTGGETQYF. DNA of the CDR3: TGTGCCTGGAGTGTTACGGGCGGGGAGACCCAGTACTTC. The rearrangement links TRBV30 to TRBJ2-5; TRBD2 is a possible D gene (5 bases). The CDR3 contains 13 residues. V lost 0 bases, J lost 5 bases, and 10 bases lay in between. CDR1 is GTSNPN, CDR2 SVGIG, per germline (reference sequence).

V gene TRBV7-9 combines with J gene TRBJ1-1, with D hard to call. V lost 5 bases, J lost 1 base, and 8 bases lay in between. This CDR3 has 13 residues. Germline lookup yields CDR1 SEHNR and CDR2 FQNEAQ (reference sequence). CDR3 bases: TGTGCCAGCAGCATAACAGAGAACACTGAAGCTTTCTTT. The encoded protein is CASSITENTEAFF.

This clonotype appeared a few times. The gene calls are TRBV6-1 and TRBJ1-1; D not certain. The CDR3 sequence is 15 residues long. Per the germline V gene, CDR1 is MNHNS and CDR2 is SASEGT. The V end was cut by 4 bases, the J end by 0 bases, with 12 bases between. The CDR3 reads CASSAQASLNTEAFF. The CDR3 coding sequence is TGTGCCAGCAGTGCCCAAGCGTCGCTGAACACTGAAGCTTTCTTT.

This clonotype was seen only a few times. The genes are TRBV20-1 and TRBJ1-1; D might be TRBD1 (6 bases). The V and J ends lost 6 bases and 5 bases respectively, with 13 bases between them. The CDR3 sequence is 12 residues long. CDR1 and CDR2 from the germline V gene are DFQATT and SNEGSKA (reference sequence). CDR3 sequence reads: CSALQGWTEAFF. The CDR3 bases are TGCAGTGCACTTCAGGGGTGGACTGAAGCTTTCTTT.

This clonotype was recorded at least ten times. CDR3 in amino acids: CASSSLQGALGAFF. The CDR3 DNA sequence: TGTGCCAGCAGTTCCCTTCAGGGGGCTTTGGGTGCTTTCTTT. This chain joins TRBV28 and TRBJ1-1; 8 nucleotides match TRBD1. The germline gives CDR1 MDHEN, CDR2 SYDVKM. The CDR3 has 14 residues. With V trimmed by 4 bases and J by 11 bases, 12 bases remained unmatched.

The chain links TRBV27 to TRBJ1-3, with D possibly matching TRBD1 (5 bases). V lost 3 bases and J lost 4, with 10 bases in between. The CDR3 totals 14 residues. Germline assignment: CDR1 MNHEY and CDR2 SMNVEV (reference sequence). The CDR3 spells CASSFVRDGNTIYF. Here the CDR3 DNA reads TGTGCCAGCAGTTTTGTCAGGGACGGAAACACCATATATTTT.

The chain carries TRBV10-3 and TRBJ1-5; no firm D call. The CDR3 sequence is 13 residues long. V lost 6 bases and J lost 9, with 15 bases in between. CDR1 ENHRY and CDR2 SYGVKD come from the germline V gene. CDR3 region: CAISETDVRPQHF. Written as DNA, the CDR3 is TGTGCCATCAGCGAAACAGACGTGCGGCCCCAGCATTTT.

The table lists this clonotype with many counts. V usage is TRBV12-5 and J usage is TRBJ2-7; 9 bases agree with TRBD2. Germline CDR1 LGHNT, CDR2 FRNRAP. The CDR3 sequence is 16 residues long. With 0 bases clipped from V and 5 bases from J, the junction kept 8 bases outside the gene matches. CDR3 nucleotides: TGTGCTAGTGGTTTGGTTATAGCGGGAGAAGGAAACGAGCAGTACTTC. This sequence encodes CASGLVIAGEGNEQYF.

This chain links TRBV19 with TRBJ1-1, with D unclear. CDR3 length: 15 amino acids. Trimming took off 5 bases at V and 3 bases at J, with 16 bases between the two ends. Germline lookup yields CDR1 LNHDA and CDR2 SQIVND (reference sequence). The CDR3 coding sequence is TGTGCCAGTAGTCCCGATTCTGCACACGACACTGAAGCTTTCTTT. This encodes CASSPDSAHDTEAFF.

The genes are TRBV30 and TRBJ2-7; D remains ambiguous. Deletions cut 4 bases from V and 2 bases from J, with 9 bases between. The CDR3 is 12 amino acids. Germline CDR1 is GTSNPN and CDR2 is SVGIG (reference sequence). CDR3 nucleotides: TGTGCCTGGAAAAGGGCAACCTACGAGCAGTACTTC. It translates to CAWKRATYEQYF. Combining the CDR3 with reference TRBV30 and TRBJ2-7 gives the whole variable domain SQTIHQWPATLVQPVGSPLSLECTVEGTSNPNLYWYRQAAGRGLQLLFYSVGIGQISSEVPQNLSASRPQDRQFILSSKKLLLSDSGFYLCAWKRATYEQYFGPGTRLTVT.

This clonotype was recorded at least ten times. Here the CDR3 DNA reads TGTGCCAGCAGCATCGGCCGGGCAGGGTCAGAAGCTTTCTTT. Residues: CASSIGRAGSEAFF. The chain uses TRBV7-3 and TRBJ1-1; perhaps TRBD1 as D (5 bases). With 5 bases removed from V and 8 bases from J, the gap between germline ends came to 18 bases. This CDR3 is 14 amino acids long. In germline, CDR1 is SGHTA, CDR2 FQGTGA.

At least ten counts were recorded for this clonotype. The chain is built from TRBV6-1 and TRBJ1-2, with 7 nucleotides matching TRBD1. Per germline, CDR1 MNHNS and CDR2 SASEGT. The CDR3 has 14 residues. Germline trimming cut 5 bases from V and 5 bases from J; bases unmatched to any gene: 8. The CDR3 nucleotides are TGTGCCAGCAGTCTTCCGACAGGGAGGTATGGCTACACCTTC. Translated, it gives CASSLPTGRYGYTF.

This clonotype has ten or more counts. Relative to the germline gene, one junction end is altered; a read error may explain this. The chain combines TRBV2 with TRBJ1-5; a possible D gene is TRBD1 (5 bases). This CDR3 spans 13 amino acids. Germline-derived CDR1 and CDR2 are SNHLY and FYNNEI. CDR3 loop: CASRQVSNQLQHF. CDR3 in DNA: TGTGCCAGCAGACAGGTTAGCAATCAGCTCCAGCATTTT.

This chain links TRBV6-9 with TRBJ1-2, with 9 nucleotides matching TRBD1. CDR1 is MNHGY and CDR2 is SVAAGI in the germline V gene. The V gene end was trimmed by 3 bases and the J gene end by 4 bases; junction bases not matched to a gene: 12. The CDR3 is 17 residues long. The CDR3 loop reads CASSYGRPGQGTYGYTF. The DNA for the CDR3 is TGTGCCAGCAGTTACGGGCGGCCGGGACAGGGAACCTATGGCTACACCTTC.

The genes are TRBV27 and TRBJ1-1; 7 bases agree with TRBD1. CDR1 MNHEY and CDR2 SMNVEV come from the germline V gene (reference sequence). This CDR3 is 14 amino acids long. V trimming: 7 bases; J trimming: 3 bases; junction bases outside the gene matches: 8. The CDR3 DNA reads TGTGCCAGCAAACAACAGGGGACTTACACTGAAGCTTTCTTT. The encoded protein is CASKQQGTYTEAFF.

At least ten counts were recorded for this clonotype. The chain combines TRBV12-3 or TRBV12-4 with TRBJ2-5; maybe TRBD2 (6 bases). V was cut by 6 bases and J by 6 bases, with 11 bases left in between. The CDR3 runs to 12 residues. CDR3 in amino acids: CASSPGGQTQYF. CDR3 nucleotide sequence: TGTGCCAGCAGCCCCGGGGGACAGACCCAGTACTTC.

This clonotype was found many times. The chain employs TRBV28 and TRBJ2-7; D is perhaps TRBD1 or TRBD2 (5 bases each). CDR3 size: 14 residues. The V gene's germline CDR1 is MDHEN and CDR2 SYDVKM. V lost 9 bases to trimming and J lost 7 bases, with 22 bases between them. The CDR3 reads CASFGTPGLEEQYF. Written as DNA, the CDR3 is TGTGCCAGTTTCGGGACCCCTGGGTTAGAGGAGCAGTACTTC.

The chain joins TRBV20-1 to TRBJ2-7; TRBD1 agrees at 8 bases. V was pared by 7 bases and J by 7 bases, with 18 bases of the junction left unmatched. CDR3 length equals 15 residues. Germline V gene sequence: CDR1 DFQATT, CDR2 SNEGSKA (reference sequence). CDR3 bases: TGCAGTGTAATCCCTTCGAGGACAGGGTGGGGGGAGCAGTACTTC. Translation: CSVIPSRTGWGEQYF.

DNA of the CDR3: TGCGCCAGCAGCGCGACAGGGGGAGGAGAAAAACTGTTTTTT. Encoded protein: CASSATGGGEKLFF. The chain recombines TRBV4-3 with TRBJ1-4; 9 nucleotides line up with TRBD1. The germline V gene encodes CDR1 LGHNA and CDR2 YSLEER. V lost 5 bases, J lost 8 bases, and 6 bases stayed unmatched. This CDR3 is built from 14 residues.

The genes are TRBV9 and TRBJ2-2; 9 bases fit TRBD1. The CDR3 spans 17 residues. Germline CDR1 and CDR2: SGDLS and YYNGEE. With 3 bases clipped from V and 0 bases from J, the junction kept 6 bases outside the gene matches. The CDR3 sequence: CASSASRQGANTGELFF. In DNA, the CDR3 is TGTGCCAGCAGCGCCTCAAGACAGGGGGCGAACACCGGGGAGCTGTTTTTT.

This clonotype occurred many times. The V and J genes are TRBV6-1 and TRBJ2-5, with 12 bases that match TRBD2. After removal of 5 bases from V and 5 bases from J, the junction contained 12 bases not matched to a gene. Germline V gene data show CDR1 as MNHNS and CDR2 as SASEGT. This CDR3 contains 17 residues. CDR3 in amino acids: CASSLGTSGPVGETQYF. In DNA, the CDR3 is TGTGCCAGCAGTCTTGGGACTAGCGGGCCCGTGGGGGAGACCCAGTACTTC.

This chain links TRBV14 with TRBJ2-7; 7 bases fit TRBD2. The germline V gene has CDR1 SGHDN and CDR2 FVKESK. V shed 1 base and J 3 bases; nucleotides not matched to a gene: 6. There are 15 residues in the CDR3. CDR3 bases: TGTGCCAGCAGCCAAGGAGCTAGCGGATTCTACGAGCAGTACTTC. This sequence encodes CASSQGASGFYEQYF.

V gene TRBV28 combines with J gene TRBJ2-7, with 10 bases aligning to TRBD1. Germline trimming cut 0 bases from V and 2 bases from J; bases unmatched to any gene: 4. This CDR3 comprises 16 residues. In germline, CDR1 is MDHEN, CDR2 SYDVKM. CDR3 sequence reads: CASSLWIGTGAYEQYF. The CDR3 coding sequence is TGTGCCAGCAGTTTATGGATCGGGACAGGGGCCTACGAGCAGTACTTC.

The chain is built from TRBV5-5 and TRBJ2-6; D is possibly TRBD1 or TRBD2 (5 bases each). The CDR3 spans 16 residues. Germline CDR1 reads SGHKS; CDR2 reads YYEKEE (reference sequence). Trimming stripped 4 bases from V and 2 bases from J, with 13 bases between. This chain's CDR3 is CASSPLRDAGANVLTF. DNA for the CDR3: TGTGCCAGCAGCCCGCTTCGGGACGCTGGGGCCAACGTCCTGACTTTC.